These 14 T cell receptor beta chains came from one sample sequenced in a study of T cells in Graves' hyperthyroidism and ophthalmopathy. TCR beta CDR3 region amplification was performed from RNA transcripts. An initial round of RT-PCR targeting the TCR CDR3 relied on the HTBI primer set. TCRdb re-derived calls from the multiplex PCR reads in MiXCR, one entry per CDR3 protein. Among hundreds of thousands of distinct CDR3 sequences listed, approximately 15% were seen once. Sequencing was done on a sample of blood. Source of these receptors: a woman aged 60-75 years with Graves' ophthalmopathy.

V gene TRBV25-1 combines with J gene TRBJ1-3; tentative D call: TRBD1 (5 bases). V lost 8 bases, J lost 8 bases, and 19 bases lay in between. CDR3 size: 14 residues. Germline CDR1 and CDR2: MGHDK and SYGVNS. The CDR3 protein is CASGHGAIGYTIYF. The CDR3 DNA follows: TGTGCCAGCGGACACGGGGCTATCGGATACACCATATATTTT.

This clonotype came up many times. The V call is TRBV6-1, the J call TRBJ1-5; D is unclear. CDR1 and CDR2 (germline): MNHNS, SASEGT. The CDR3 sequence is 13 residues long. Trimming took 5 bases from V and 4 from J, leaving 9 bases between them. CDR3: CASSIKVNQPQHF. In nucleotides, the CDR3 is TGTGCCAGCAGTATCAAGGTTAATCAGCCCCAGCATTTT.

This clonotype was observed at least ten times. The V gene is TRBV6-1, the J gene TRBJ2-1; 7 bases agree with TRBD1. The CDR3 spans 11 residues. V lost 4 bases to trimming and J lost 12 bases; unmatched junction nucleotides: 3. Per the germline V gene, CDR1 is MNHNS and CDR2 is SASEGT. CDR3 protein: CASSGGGGQFF. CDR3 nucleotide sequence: TGTGCCAGCAGTGGAGGGGGCGGGCAGTTCTTC.

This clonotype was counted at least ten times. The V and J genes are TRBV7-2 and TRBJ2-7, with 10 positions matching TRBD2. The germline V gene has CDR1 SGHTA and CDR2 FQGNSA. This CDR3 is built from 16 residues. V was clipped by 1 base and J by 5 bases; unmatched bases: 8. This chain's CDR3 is CASSLDRTSGVDEQYF. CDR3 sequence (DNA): TGTGCCAGCAGCTTAGACCGTACTAGCGGGGTTGACGAGCAGTACTTC. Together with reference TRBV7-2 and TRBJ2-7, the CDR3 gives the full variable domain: GAGVSQSPSNKVTEKGKDVELRCDPISGHTALYWYRQSLGQGLEFLIYFQGNSAPDKSGLPSDRFSAERTGGSVSTLTIQRTQQEDSAVYLCASSLDRTSGVDEQYFGPGTRLTVT.

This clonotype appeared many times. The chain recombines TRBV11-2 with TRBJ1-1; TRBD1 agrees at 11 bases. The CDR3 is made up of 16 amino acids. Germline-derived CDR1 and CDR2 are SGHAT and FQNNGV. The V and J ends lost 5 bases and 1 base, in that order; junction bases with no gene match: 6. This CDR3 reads CASSGWTGGENTEAFF. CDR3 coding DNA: TGTGCCAGCAGCGGATGGACAGGGGGCGAGAACACTGAAGCTTTCTTT.

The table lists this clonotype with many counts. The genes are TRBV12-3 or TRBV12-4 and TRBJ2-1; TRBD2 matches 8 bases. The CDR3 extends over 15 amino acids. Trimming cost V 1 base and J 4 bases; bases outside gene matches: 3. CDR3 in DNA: TGTGCCAGCAGTTTAGACACTAGCGGATACAATGAGCAGTTCTTC. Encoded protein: CASSLDTSGYNEQFF.

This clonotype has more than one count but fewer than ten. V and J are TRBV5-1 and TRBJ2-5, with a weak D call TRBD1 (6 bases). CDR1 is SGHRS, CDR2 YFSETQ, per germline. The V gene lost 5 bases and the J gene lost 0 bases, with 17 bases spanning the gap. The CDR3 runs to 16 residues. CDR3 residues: CASRSPGHSYQETQYF. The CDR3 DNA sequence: TGCGCCAGCAGGTCTCCGGGACATTCGTACCAAGAGACCCAGTACTTC.

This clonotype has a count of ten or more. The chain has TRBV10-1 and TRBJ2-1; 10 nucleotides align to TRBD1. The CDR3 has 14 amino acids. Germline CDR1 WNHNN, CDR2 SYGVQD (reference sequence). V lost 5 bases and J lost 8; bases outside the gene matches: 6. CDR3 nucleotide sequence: TGCGCCAGCAGTATGGGACAGGGGATCCATGAGCAGTTCTTC. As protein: CASSMGQGIHEQFF.

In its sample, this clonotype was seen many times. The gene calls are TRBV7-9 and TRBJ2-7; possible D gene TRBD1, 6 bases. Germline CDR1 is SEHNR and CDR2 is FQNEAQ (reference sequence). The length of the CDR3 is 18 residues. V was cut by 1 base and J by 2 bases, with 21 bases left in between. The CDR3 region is CASSLDFLGAGDPYEQYF. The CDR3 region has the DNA TGTGCCAGCAGCTTAGACTTTCTAGGCGCAGGGGATCCCTACGAGCAGTACTTC. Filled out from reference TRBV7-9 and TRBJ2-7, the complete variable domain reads DTGVSQNPRHKITKRGQNVTFRCDPISEHNRLYWYRQTLGQGPEFLTYFQNEAQLEKSRLLSDRFSAERPKGSFSTLEIQRTEQGDSAMYLCASSLDFLGAGDPYEQYFGPGTRLTVT.

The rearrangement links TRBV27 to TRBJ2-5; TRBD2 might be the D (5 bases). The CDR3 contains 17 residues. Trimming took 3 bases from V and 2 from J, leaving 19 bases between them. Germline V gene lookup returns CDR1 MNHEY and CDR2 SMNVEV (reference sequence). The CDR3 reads CASSFYRRGNLQETQYF. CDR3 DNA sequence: TGTGCCAGCAGTTTCTATCGACGGGGAAACCTTCAAGAGACCCAGTACTTC.

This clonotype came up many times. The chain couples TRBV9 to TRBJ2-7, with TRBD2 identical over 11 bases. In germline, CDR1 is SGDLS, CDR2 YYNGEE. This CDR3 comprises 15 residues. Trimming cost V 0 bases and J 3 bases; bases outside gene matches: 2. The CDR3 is CASSVASGRNYEQYF. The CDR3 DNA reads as TGTGCCAGCAGCGTAGCTAGCGGGAGGAACTACGAGCAGTACTTC.

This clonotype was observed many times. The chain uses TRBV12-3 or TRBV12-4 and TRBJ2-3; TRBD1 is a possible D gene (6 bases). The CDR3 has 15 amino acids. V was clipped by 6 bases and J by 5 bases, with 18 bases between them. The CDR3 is CASRLRDTPRDTQYF. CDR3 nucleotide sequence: TGTGCCAGCAGGCTTCGGGACACCCCGCGAGATACGCAGTATTTT.

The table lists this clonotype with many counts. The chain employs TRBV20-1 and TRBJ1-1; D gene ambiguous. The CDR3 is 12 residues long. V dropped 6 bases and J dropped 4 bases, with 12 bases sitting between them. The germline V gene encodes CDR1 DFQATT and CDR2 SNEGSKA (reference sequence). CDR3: CSAHSGSTEAFF. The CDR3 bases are TGCAGTGCCCACAGCGGGAGCACTGAAGCTTTCTTT.

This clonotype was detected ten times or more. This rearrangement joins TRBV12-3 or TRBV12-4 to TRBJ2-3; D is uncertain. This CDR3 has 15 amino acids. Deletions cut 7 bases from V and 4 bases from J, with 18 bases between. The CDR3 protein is CASKFPGPTPDTQYF. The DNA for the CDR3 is TGTGCCAGCAAGTTCCCGGGTCCCACTCCAGATACGCAGTATTTT.